Shown below are 8 T cell receptor beta chains from a single sample sequenced in a study of beta chain features in type 1 diabetes. Expressed TCRB transcripts were sequenced, since all the RNA that had been isolated was reverse transcribed. Produced via immunoSEQ multiplex PCR; TCRdb's table is partial and in-frame only. The table records about 700,000 clones, about an eighth of them present only once. Study-level findings and limits: Moderate but significant shortening of TCRB CDR3s was recorded in all four CD4+ subsets from Type 1 diabetes patients.

Antigen specificity for these receptors is unknown. Sequencing used naive CD4+ T cells from blood. These receptor sequences come from a young man with type 1 diabetes.

The chain has TRBV4-1 and TRBJ1-4, with 7 bases matching TRBD1. Losses at the gene ends were 4 bases for V and 5 bases for J; bases not matched to a gene: 10. The CDR3 has 16 residues. Germline V lookup: CDR1 MGHRA, CDR2 YSYEKL. The CDR3 sequence: CASSPRGDSLNEKLFF. The CDR3 DNA follows: TGCGCCAGCAGCCCAAGGGGGGACAGCTTAAATGAAAAACTGTTTTTT.

In its sample, this clone was seen a few times. The rearrangement uses TRBV6-5 and TRBJ2-5; a possible D gene is TRBD2 (6 bases). V lost 6 bases, J lost 2 bases, and 13 bases lay in between. The CDR3 covers 14 residues. The germline gives CDR1 MNHEY, CDR2 SVGAGI. CDR3 in amino acids: CASSTWGEQETQYF. For the CDR3, the DNA is TGTGCCAGCAGCACCTGGGGGGAGCAAGAGACCCAGTACTTC.

V gene TRBV30 combines with J gene TRBJ2-1; the match to TRBD2 covers 11 bases. Per the germline V gene, CDR1 is GTSNPN and CDR2 is SVGIG (reference sequence). Unmatched junction bases numbered 8, after V lost 2 bases and J lost 5 bases. CDR3 size: 16 residues. CDR3 nucleotide sequence: TGTGCCTGGAGTCTTCCTAGCGGGGGGACTAACAATGAGCAGTTCTTC. Protein sequence: CAWSLPSGGTNNEQFF. Full variable domain (missing parts from reference TRBV30 and TRBJ2-1): SQTIHQWPATLVQPVGSPLSLECTVEGTSNPNLYWYRQAAGRGLQLLFYSVGIGQISSEVPQNLSASRPQDRQFILSSKKLLLSDSGFYLCAWSLPSGGTNNEQFFGPGTRLTVL.

The CDR3 spells CASSQESYGYTF. The CDR3 bases are TGTGCCAGCAGTCAAGAGAGCTATGGCTACACCTTC. V and J are TRBV5-8 and TRBJ1-2; no clear D. V shed 5 bases and J shed 4 bases, with 9 bases lying between them. This CDR3 is built from 12 residues. Germline lookup yields CDR1 SGHTS and CDR2 YDEGEE.

This sequence joins TRBV28 and TRBJ1-1; tentatively, D is TRBD1 (5 bases). The CDR3 runs 13 residues. In germline, CDR1 is MDHEN, CDR2 SYDVKM. Trimming pared 5 bases from V and 1 base from J, leaving 8 bases between. The CDR3 loop is CASSPGTNTEAFF. For the CDR3, the DNA is TGTGCCAGCAGTCCAGGGACGAACACTGAAGCTTTCTTT.

The J gene is TRBJ1-1, the V gene TRBV25-1, with 8 bases identical to TRBD1. Germline V lookup: CDR1 MGHDK, CDR2 SYGVNS. The CDR3 spans 12 residues. Trimming at V came to 6 bases and at J to 9 bases, leaving 6 bases not matched to a gene. The DNA of the CDR3 is TGTGCCAGCAGATGGACAGGGTCTAAAGCTTTCTTT. Translation gives CASRWTGSKAFF.

This clone was seen only a few times. The CDR3, as DNA: TGTGCCAGCAGCTTAGCCTCCGGGGGGACAGGGAGTGAAAAACTGTTTTTT. Residues: CASSLASGGTGSEKLFF. This chain connects TRBV7-9 to TRBJ1-4; 9 bases are a match to TRBD1. The V gene's germline CDR1 is SEHNR and CDR2 FQNEAQ (reference sequence). The CDR3 spans 17 residues. Unmatched junction bases numbered 9, after V lost 0 bases and J lost 7 bases.

In its sample, this clone was seen a few times. The chain joins TRBV7-9 to TRBJ1-2; the match to TRBD1 covers 8 bases. J gave up 4 bases and V 1 base, and 5 bases lay outside the gene matches. Germline loops: CDR1 SEHNR, CDR2 FQNEAQ (reference sequence). The CDR3 extends over 15 amino acids. DNA of the CDR3: TGTGCCAGCAGCTTAGGAGGCGACAGGGGCTATGGCTACACCTTC. This codes for CASSLGGDRGYGYTF.